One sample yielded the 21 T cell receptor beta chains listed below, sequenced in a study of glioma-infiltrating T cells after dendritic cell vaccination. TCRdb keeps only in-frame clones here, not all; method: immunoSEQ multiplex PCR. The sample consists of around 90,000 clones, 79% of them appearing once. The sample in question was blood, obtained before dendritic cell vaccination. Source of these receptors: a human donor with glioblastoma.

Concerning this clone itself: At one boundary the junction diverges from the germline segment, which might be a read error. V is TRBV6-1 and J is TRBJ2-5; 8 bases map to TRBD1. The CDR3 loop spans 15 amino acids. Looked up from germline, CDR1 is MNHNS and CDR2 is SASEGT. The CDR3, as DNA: TGTGCCAGCAGTTTCCAGGGGGCACTACAAGGGACCCAGTACTTC. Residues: CASSFQGALQGTQYF.

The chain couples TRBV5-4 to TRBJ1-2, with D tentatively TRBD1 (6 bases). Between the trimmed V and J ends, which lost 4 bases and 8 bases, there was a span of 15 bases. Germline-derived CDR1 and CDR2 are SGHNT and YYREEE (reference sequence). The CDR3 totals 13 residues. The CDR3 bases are TGTGCCAGCAGCACTAGGGGGGGGCACGGCTACACCTTC. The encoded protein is CASSTRGGHGYTF.

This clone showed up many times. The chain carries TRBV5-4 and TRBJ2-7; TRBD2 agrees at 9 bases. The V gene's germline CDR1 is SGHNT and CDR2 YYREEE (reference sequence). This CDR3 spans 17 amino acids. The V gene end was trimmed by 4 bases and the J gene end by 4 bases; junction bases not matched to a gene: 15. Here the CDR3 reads CASSPGLSGSGGYEQYF. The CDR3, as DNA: TGTGCCAGCAGCCCGGGGTTGAGCGGGAGCGGGGGGTACGAGCAGTACTTC.

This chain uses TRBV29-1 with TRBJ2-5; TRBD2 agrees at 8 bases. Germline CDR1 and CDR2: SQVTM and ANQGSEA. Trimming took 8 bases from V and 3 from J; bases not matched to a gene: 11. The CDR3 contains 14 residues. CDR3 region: CSTTAGAAEETQYF. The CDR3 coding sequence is TGCAGCACCACAGCGGGAGCCGCGGAAGAGACCCAGTACTTC.

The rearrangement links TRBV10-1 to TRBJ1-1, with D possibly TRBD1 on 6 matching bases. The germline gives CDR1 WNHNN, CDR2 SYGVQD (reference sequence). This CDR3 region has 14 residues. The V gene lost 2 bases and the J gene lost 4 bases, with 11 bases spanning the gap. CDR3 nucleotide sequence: TGCGCCAGCAGTGAGAGAAGGACAGCCACTGAAGCTTTCTTT. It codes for CASSERRTATEAFF.

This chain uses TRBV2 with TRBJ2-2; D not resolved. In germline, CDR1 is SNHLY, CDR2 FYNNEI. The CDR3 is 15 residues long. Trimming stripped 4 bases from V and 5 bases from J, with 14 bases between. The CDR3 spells CASSGVQVFTGELFF. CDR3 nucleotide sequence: TGTGCCAGCAGTGGAGTGCAGGTTTTTACCGGGGAGCTGTTTTTT. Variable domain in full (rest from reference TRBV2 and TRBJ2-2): EPEVTQTPSHQVTQMGQEVILRCVPISNHLYFYWYRQILGQKVEFLVSFYNNEISEKSEIFDDQFSVERPDGSNFTLKIRSTKLEDSAMYFCASSGVQVFTGELFFGEGSRLTVL.

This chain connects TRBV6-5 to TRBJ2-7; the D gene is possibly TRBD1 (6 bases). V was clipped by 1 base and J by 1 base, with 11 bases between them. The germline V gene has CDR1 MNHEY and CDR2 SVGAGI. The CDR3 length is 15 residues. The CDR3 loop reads CASSYFGTPSYEQYF. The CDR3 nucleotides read TGTGCCAGCAGTTACTTTGGGACACCTTCCTACGAGCAGTACTTC.

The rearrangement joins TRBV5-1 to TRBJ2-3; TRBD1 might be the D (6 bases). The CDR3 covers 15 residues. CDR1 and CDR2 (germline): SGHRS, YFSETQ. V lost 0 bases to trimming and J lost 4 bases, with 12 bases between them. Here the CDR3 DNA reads TGCGCCAGCAGCTTGGGGGGGCAGGTCCCAGATACGCAGTATTTT. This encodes CASSLGGQVPDTQYF.

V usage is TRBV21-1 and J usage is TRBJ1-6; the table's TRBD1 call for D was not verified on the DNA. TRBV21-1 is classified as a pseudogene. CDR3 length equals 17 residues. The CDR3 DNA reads TGTGCCAGCAGCAGAAGTTCGGCTTCAAGGGGCAATTCACCCCTCCACTTT. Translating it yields CASSRSSASRGNSPLHF.

The CDR3 is CASSPGGVRETQYF. CDR3 DNA: TGCGCCAGCAGCCCAGGGGGCGTTCGGGAGACCCAGTACTTC. The chain carries TRBV4-1 and TRBJ2-5, with TRBD1 matching over 8 bases. Germline CDR1 is MGHRA and CDR2 is YSYEKL. The trim removed 4 bases at V and 5 bases at J, leaving 6 bases unmatched. The CDR3 sequence is 14 residues long.

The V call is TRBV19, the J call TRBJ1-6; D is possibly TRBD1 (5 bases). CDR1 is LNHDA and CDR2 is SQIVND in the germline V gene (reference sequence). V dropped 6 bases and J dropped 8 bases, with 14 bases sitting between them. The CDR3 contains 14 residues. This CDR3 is CASSMIDRDSPLHF. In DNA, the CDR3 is TGTGCCAGTAGCATGATAGACAGAGATTCACCCCTCCACTTT.

This CDR3 is CASNRGAEGNEQFF. CDR3 nucleotides: TGCGCCAGCAACCGGGGGGCCGAAGGAAATGAGCAGTTCTTC. V and J are TRBV4-1 and TRBJ2-1, with D possibly being TRBD2 (7 bases). CDR3 size: 14 residues. Looked up from germline, CDR1 is MGHRA and CDR2 is YSYEKL. The germline V and J ends were trimmed by 7 bases and 7 bases, with 17 bases remaining between them.

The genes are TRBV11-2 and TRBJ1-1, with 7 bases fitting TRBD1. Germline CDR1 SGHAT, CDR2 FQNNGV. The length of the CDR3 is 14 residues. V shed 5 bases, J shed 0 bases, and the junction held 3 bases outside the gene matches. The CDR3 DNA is TGTGCCAGCAGCCCAGGGGGATTGAACACTGAAGCTTTCTTT. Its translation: CASSPGGLNTEAFF.

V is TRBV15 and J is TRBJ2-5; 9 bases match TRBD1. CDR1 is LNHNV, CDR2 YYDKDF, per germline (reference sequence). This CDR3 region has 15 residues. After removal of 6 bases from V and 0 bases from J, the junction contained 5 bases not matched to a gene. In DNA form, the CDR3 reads TGTGCCACCAGTGAAGGACAGGGGAACCAAGAGACCCAGTACTTC. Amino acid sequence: CATSEGQGNQETQYF.

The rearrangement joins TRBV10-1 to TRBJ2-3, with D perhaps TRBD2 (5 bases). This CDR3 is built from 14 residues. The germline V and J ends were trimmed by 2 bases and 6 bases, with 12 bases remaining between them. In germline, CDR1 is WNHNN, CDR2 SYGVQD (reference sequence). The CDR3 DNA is TGCGCCAGCAGTGAGGGTCTAGCTGAGGATACGCAGTATTTT. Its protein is CASSEGLAEDTQYF.

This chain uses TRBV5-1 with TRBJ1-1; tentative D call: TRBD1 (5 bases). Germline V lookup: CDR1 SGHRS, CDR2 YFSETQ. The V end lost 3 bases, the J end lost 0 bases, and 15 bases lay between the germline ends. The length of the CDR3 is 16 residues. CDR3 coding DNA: TGCGCCAGCAGCTCCGGACAACGGGCGATGAACACTGAAGCTTTCTTT. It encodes CASSSGQRAMNTEAFF.

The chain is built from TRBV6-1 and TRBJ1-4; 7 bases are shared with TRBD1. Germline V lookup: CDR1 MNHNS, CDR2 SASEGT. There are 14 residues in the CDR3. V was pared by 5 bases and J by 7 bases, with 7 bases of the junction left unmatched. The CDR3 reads CASSQTGRGEKLFF. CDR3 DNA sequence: TGTGCCAGCAGTCAGACAGGGAGAGGTGAAAAACTGTTTTTT.

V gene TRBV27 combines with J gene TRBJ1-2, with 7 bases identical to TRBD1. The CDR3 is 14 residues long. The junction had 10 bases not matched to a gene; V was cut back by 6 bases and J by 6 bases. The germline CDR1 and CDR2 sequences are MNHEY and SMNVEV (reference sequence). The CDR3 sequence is CASSPETGWHGYTF. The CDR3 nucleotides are TGTGCCAGCAGCCCGGAGACAGGGTGGCATGGCTACACCTTC.

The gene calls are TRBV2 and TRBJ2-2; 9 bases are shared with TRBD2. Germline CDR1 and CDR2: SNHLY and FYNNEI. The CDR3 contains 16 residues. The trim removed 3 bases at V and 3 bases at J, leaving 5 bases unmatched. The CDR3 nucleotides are TGTGCCAGCAGTGATCCTAGCGGGGATTACACCGGGGAGCTGTTTTTT. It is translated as CASSDPSGDYTGELFF.

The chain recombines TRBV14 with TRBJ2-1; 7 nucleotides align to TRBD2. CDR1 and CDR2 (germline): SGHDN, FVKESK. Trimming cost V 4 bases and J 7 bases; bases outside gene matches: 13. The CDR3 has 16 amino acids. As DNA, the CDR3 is TGTGCCAGCAGCCTCCGACTAGCCTCGGGGGTGAATGAGCAGTTCTTC. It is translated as CASSLRLASGVNEQFF. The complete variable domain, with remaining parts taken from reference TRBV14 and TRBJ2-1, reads EAGVTQFPSHSVIEKGQTVTLRCDPISGHDNLYWYRRVMGKEIKFLLHFVKESKQDESGMPNNRFLAERTGGTYSTLKVQPAELEDSGVYFCASSLRLASGVNEQFFGPGTRLTVL.

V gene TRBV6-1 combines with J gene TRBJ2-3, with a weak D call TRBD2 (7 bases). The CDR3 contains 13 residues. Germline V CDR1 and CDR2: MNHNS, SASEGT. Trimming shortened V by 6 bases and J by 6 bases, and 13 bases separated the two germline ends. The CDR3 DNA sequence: TGTGCCAGCAGGCCTGGGGGGGGCGATACGCAGTATTTT. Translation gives CASRPGGGDTQYF.